This is a list of T cell receptor beta chains from one sample in a study of blood T cells in healthy people across ages. A single record per CDR3 protein comes from TCRdb applying MiXCR to the 5' RACE reads. The sample shows 650,000 to 1,000,000 distinct CDR3 sequences, 30% to 45% of them seen only once. Sequenced sample: blood. The source is a man aged 18 to 29 in good health. CDR3s include the opening cysteine and the closing phenylalanine or tryptophan. The D gene is left open where the match is weak. The size field is filled for only some rows; it gives once, few, many or a size class.

D gene	V gene	J gene	clone size	CDR3 protein	CDR3 DNA
TRBD1	TRBV5-1	TRBJ2-1	.	CASSRNRGNEQFF	TGCGCCAGCAGTCGGAACAGGGGGAACGAGCAGTTCTTC
TRBD2	TRBV4-3	TRBJ2-2	.	CASSLSVGTSGLNTGELFF	TGCGCCAGCAGCCTCTCGGTTGGGACTAGCGGGCTGAACACCGGGGAGCTGTTTTTT
.	TRBV9	TRBJ2-7	.	CASSGTNLGNEQYF	TGTGCCAGCAGCGGGACTAATCTGGGCAATGAGCAGTACTTC
.	TRBV4-3	TRBJ2-1	.	CASSHRLVEANEQFF	TGCGCCAGCAGCCATCGGCTAGTCGAGGCCAATGAGCAGTTCTTC
TRBD1	TRBV9	TRBJ2-1	many	CASSISPTGSNEQFF	TGTGCCAGCAGCATCTCCCCGACAGGGTCTAATGAGCAGTTCTTC
TRBD1	TRBV29-1	TRBJ1-2	.	CADRRSSGYTF	TGCGCGGACAGGAGGTCGAGTGGCTACACCTTC
.	TRBV24-1	TRBJ1-2	many	CAKGLGGGLDYGYTF	TGTGCCAAAGGACTTGGTGGGGGTCTGGACTATGGCTACACCTTC
.	TRBV6-5	TRBJ1-1	.	CASSDQQEGAEAFF	TGTGCCAGCAGCGATCAGCAGGAGGGCGCTGAAGCTTTCTTT
.	TRBV5-1	TRBJ2-1	.	CASSSVRTPYNEQFF	TGCGCCAGCAGCTCGGTCAGGACTCCTTACAATGAGCAGTTCTTC
TRBD1	TRBV20-1	TRBJ1-4	.	CSAMGQGREKLFF	TGCAGTGCGATGGGACAGGGTCGTGAAAAACTGTTTTTT
TRBD1	TRBV2	TRBJ1-2	.	CASVDRENGYTF	TGTGCCAGTGTGGACAGGGAAAATGGCTACACCTTC
.	TRBV4-1	TRBJ2-5	.	CASSQRGRANEQYF	TGCGCCAGCAGCCAAAGAGGCCGGGCGAATGAGCAGTACTTC
.	TRBV20-1	TRBJ2-1	.	CSARDLDRTDLYEQFF	TGCAGTGCTAGAGATCTGGATAGGACAGACCTTTACGAGCAGTTCTTC
TRBD2	TRBV12-3/TRBV12-4	TRBJ2-3	.	CASTLGGVDTEYF	TGTGCCAGCACCTTGGGGGGGGTAGATACGGAGTATTTT
.	TRBV25-1	TRBJ2-7	.	CASSEWPYNEQYF	TGTGCCAGCAGTGAATGGCCTTACAATGAGCAGTACTTC
TRBD1	TRBV20-1	TRBJ2-1	.	CSAFPRDSYNEQFF	TGCAGTGCTTTCCCTAGGGACAGCTACAATGAGCAGTTCTTC
.	TRBV18	TRBJ2-5	.	CASSPLLRETQYF	TGTGCCAGCTCACCACTCTTACGGGAGACCCAGTACTTC
.	TRBV20-1	TRBJ1-1	few	CSARDYGGIFDEAFF	TGCAGTGCTAGAGATTATGGGGGTATATTCGATGAAGCTTTCTTT
.	TRBV4-3	TRBJ1-4	.	CASSQDGQNEKLFF	TGCGCCAGCAGCCAAGACGGACAAAATGAAAAACTGTTTTTT
TRBD1	TRBV5-6	TRBJ2-4	.	CASSARDRGVTQYF	TGTGCCAGCAGCGCTAGGGACAGGGGTGTCACCCAGTACTTC
TRBD1	TRBV12-3/TRBV12-4	TRBJ2-7	few	CASKMTGGGEQYF	TGTGCCAGCAAGATGACAGGGGGAGGAGAGCAGTACTTC
.	TRBV4-3	TRBJ1-6	.	CASSQDGREGDALHF	TGCGCCAGCAGCCAAGATGGCAGGGAGGGGGACGCCCTCCACTTT
.	TRBV6-6	TRBJ2-5	few	CASSYSTEGPETQYF	TGTGCCAGCAGTTACTCGACTGAGGGGCCAGAGACCCAGTACTTC
.	TRBV5-1	TRBJ2-1	.	CASSSPDPPLVGNYNEQFF	TGCGCCAGCAGCTCGCCGGACCCCCCCTTGGTGGGCAATTACAATGAGCAGTTCTTC
.	TRBV2	TRBJ1-1	.	CASRGQDISEAFF	TGTGCCAGCAGGGGCCAGGACATCTCTGAAGCTTTCTTT
TRBD1	TRBV5-5	TRBJ2-7	once	CASSLTSQGAYGQYF	TGTGCCAGCAGCCTCACAAGTCAGGGGGCCTACGGGCAGTACTTC
TRBD2	TRBV5-4	TRBJ2-2	.	CASSPSGGAVGELFF	TGTGCCAGCAGTCCTAGCGGGGGGGCCGTCGGGGAGCTGTTTTTT
TRBD2	TRBV5-1	TRBJ2-7	few	CASSTLTSGYNEQYF	TGCGCCAGCAGCACATTGACTAGCGGGTACAATGAGCAGTACTTC
TRBD1	TRBV6-5	TRBJ1-2	few	CASSPDRTYGYTF	TGTGCCAGCAGTCCGGACAGGACCTATGGCTACACCTTC
TRBD2	TRBV7-6	TRBJ2-1	once	CASSSILADQETQFF	TGTGCCAGCAGCTCGATCCTAGCGGACCAAGAGACCCAGTTCTTC
.	TRBV7-3	TRBJ1-4	few	CASSVTAGEKLFF	TGTGCCAGCAGCGTAACGGCCGGGGAAAAACTGTTTTTT
TRBD1	TRBV10-3	TRBJ2-3	few	CATDRGEGGTDTQYF	TGTGCCACGGACAGGGGAGAAGGTGGCACAGATACGCAGTATTTT
TRBD1	TRBV5-1	TRBJ1-1	.	CASSNRDSSLTEAFF	TGCGCCAGCAGCAACCGGGACAGTAGTCTCACTGAAGCTTTCTTT
.	TRBV29-1	TRBJ2-3	.	CSAGPRTDTQYF	TGCAGCGCGGGACCGCGTACAGATACGCAGTATTTT
.	TRBV2	TRBJ2-7	few	CASQLTGTVEQYF	TGTGCCAGCCAACTGACAGGAACTGTCGAGCAGTACTTC
.	TRBV28	TRBJ2-7	few	CASSFVHRGEQYF	TGTGCCAGCAGTTTTGTCCATAGGGGCGAGCAGTACTTC
TRBD1	TRBV20-1	TRBJ1-5	.	CSARGLDNQPQHF	TGCAGTGCGAGGGGGCTCGACAATCAGCCCCAGCATTTT
.	TRBV11-3	TRBJ2-2	.	CASSLNGGELFF	TGTGCCAGCAGCTTAAACGGCGGGGAGCTGTTTTTT
.	TRBV2	TRBJ2-5	.	CVSRLFQQETQYF	TGTGTCAGCAGGTTGTTTCAACAAGAGACCCAGTACTTC
.	TRBV9	TRBJ1-2	few	CASSERAGQPSNYGYTF	TGTGCCAGCAGCGAACGGGCCGGACAGCCGTCTAACTATGGCTACACCTTC
.	TRBV20-1	TRBJ2-3	few	CSARTVGTQYF	TGCAGTGCTAGGACTGTCGGTACGCAGTATTTT
.	TRBV29-1	TRBJ1-2	few	CSVDAGHYGYTF	TGCAGCGTTGACGCAGGGCACTATGGCTACACCTTC
.	TRBV20-1	TRBJ2-7	.	CSARMPTSGGGEQYF	TGCAGTGCTAGGATGCCGACTAGTGGGGGAGGCGAGCAGTACTTC
TRBD2	TRBV12-3/TRBV12-4	TRBJ2-3	many	CASSSERGGTDTQYF	TGTGCCAGCAGTTCAGAACGGGGGGGCACAGATACGCAGTATTTT
.	TRBV5-1	TRBJ2-7	.	CASSDNSAYEQYF	TGCGCCAGCAGCGACAACTCCGCCTACGAGCAGTACTTC
.	TRBV7-9	TRBJ1-2	.	CASSLGGAIYGYTF	TGTGCCAGCAGCTTAGGGGGGGCCATCTATGGCTACACCTTC
.	TRBV10-3	TRBJ1-1	.	CAISEAGTPSGAFF	TGTGCCATCAGTGAAGCCGGGACCCCATCGGGAGCTTTCTTT
.	TRBV12-3/TRBV12-4	TRBJ1-5	few	CASSSEGVGNQPQHF	TGTGCCAGCAGTTCGGAGGGTGTGGGCAATCAGCCCCAGCATTTT
.	TRBV5-1	TRBJ2-1	many	CASSLDLFIKGRFF	TGCGCCAGCAGCTTAGACCTTTTTATCAAGGGGAGGTTCTTC
TRBD1	TRBV2	TRBJ2-1	.	CASLRRTGVHNEQFF	TGTGCCAGCCTTCGGAGGACAGGGGTCCACAATGAGCAGTTCTTC
TRBD1	TRBV12-3/TRBV12-4	TRBJ1-1	.	CASRATGAAELNTEAFF	TGTGCCAGCAGGGCAACAGGGGCGGCGGAATTGAACACTGAAGCTTTCTTT
.	TRBV4-3	TRBJ2-5	.	CASSQVLGGTQYF	TGCGCCAGCAGCCAAGTGCTGGGCGGGACCCAGTACTTC
TRBD2	TRBV28	TRBJ2-5	many	CASSLFRGGGTQYF	TGTGCCAGCAGTTTATTTCGGGGGGGCGGGACCCAGTACTTC
.	TRBV6-2/TRBV6-3	TRBJ2-7	many	CASSYGLRSYEQYF	TGTGCCAGCAGTTACGGACTACGCAGCTACGAGCAGTACTTC
.	TRBV7-9	TRBJ2-3	.	CASSLPPGTDTQYF	TGTGCCAGCAGCTTACCCCCAGGCACAGATACGCAGTATTTT
TRBD1	TRBV9	TRBJ2-1	few	CASSVAGTGPFNEQFF	TGTGCCAGCAGCGTAGCAGGGACAGGGCCATTCAATGAGCAGTTCTTC
TRBD2	TRBV18	TRBJ2-1	few	CASSPSGRALYNEQFF	TGTGCCAGCTCACCAAGCGGGAGGGCCCTGTACAATGAGCAGTTCTTC
.	TRBV7-3	TRBJ2-1	many	CASSLSGAPYNEQFF	TGTGCCAGCAGCTTAAGCGGGGCCCCTTACAATGAGCAGTTCTTC